These T cell receptor beta chains were read from a single sample in a study of naive and memory T cell subsets. TCRdb fed the UMI-ligation and nested PCR reads into MiXCR, producing one record per CDR3 protein. The data show under 150,000 distinct CDR3 sequences, with 15% to 20% seen just once and approximately 0.58% held by the top ten. Sequenced sample: naive CD8+ T cells from blood. The receptors originated from a human donor in good health. CDR3s leave out the opening cysteine and the closing phenylalanine or tryptophan. D genes are given only for firm matches.

ASSTGQRSSYEQY | TRBV7-9 | TRBD1 | 13
ASSIGGPLSYNEQF | TRBV5-5 | . | 14
ASSFGTGDPLEQY | TRBV7-2 | TRBD1 | 13
AWSATGTGGTNTEAF | TRBV30 | TRBD1 | 15
ASGLGLADYEQY | TRBV27 | TRBD2 | 12
SVLQGSSYEQY | TRBV29-1 | . | 11
ASSLGRGSHYGYT | TRBV13 | . | 13
ASRTLGGETQY | TRBV12-3/TRBV12-4 | TRBD2 | 11
ASSLEFGGAF | TRBV5-4 | . | 10
ASSNSPGPEDTQY | TRBV7-8 | . | 13
ASSLEQGDQPQH | TRBV7-6 | TRBD1 | 12
ASSLVRRNTGELF | TRBV7-2 | . | 13
ASSEGLAGDRDTQY | TRBV6-4 | TRBD2 | 14
SARDSGQENSPLH | TRBV20-1 | TRBD1 | 13
ASSFVSADTQY | TRBV27 | . | 11
ASSLESGTDTQY | TRBV11-2 | . | 12
ASSLGDMDLYEQF | TRBV5-6 | . | 13
ASTGGRSFSYEQY | TRBV2 | . | 13
SAPYTGNYGYT | TRBV20-1 | . | 11
ASSEVEADTQY | TRBV2 | . | 11
ASSSPDRVNTEAF | TRBV12-3/TRBV12-4 | . | 13
ARQGYGANEKLF | TRBV2 | TRBD1 | 12
ASSLDSSGIFAFNNSPLH | TRBV11-2 | . | 18
ARGPLQNTEAF | TRBV7-2 | . | 11
ASSVGGLAGFQF | TRBV9 | TRBD2 | 12
ASSLQGPYEQY | TRBV28 | TRBD1 | 11
ASSLEGGFEAF | TRBV7-9 | . | 11
ASSEPDGYT | TRBV5-1 | . | 9
ASSEKAPAGQIEAF | TRBV2 | . | 14